The T cell receptor beta chain described here comes from a study of tumor-infiltrating lymphocytes in oesophageal squamous cell carcinoma. Germline loops: CDR1 MNHNS, CDR2 SASEGT. The CDR3 spans 16 residues. With 5 bases removed from V and 4 bases from J, the gap between germline ends came to 20 bases. This clonotype appeared many times. TCRdb ran MiXCR on the PCR reads and lists one entry per CDR3 protein. The sample shows roughly 3,800 distinct CDR3 sequences, roughly a fifth of them seen only once. The material sequenced was normal esophageal tissue next to the tumor. The chain is built from TRBV6-1 and TRBJ1-1, with TRBD1 as a possible D gene (5 bases). The receptor was isolated from a male donor with esophageal squamous cell carcinoma. CDR3 in DNA: TGTGCCAGCAGTTATCAACCGGGGGGGGGGAGCACTGAAGCTTTCTTT. This encodes CASSYQPGGGSTEAFF.